The 4 T cell receptor beta chains in this list originate from one sample, sequenced in a study of blood T cell repertoires in COVID-19 (TCRdb year 2020). The library was made by the immunoSEQ multiplex PCR assay. TCRdb carries this immuneACCESS record with in-frame sequences only. Its versions omit some clonotypes, under half of them owing to an unresolved V gene in the studies checked, with the rest unexplained. The sample profile shows about 62,000 clones; 86% of them were found once. Of the sample, 1% to 1.5% is held by the ten largest clones. Sequences were obtained from peripheral blood. The receptors come from a woman of 80 years or more with acute or convalescent COVID-19.

This chain links TRBV19 with TRBJ1-3, with D perhaps TRBD1 (6 bases). V dropped 6 bases and J dropped 1 base, with 13 bases sitting between them. The CDR3 has 15 residues. CDR1 and CDR2 (germline): LNHDA, SQIVND (reference sequence). CDR3 sequence: CASSQQGLSGNTIYF. The DNA for the CDR3 is TGTGCCAGTAGCCAACAGGGCCTTTCTGGAAACACCATATATTTT.

The genes are TRBV7-8 and TRBJ2-7; D is uncertain. The CDR3 spans 15 residues. V was cut by 1 base and J by 2 bases, with 12 bases left in between. Germline V gene data show CDR1 as SGHVS and CDR2 as FQNEAQ. DNA of the CDR3: TGTGCCAGCAGCTTAGGCCCGCTGTCTACCTACGAGCAGTACTTC. Encoded protein: CASSLGPLSTYEQYF.

The V call is TRBV19, the J call TRBJ2-1; 8 bases line up with TRBD2. Germline values: CDR1 LNHDA, CDR2 SQIVND (reference sequence). The J segment lost 0 bases and the V segment lost 2 bases, leaving 12 bases of the junction unmatched. There are 19 residues in the CDR3. CDR3: CASSISAGVALSSYNEQFF. The CDR3 DNA reads TGTGCCAGTAGTATATCAGCGGGAGTGGCCCTAAGCTCCTACAATGAGCAGTTCTTC.

This rearrangement joins TRBV7-6 to TRBJ2-1; D is unresolved. The CDR3 has 15 residues. V lost 1 base and J 5 bases, leaving 12 bases between the germline ends. CDR1 is SGHVS, CDR2 FNYEAQ, per germline. Here the CDR3 reads CASSLEPRSDNEQFF. The CDR3 DNA reads as TGTGCCAGCAGCTTAGAGCCTAGGTCAGACAATGAGCAGTTCTTC.